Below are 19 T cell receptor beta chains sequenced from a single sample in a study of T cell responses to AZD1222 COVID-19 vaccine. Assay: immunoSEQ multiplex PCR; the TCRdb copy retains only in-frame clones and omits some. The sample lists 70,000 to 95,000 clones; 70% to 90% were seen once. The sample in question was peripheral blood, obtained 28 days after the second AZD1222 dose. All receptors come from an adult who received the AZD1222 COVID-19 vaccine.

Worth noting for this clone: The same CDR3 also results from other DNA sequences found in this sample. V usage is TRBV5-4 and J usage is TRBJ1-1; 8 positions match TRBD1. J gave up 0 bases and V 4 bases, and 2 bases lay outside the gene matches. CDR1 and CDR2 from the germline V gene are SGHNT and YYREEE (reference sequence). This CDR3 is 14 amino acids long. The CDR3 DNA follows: TGTGCCAGCAGCCTACAGGGGGTGAACACTGAAGCTTTCTTT. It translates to CASSLQGVNTEAFF.

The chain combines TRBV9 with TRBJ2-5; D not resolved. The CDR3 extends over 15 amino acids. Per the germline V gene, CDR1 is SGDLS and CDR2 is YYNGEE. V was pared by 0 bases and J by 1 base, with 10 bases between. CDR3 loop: CASSVAVSVQETQYF. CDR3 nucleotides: TGTGCCAGCAGCGTAGCTGTGTCAGTCCAAGAGACCCAGTACTTC.

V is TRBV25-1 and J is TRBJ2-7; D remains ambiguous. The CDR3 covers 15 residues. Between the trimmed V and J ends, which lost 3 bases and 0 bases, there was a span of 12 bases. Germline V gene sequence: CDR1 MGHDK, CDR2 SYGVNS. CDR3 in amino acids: CASSDRLAGSYEQYF. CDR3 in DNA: TGTGCCAGCAGTGATCGTCTGGCCGGCTCCTACGAGCAGTACTTC.

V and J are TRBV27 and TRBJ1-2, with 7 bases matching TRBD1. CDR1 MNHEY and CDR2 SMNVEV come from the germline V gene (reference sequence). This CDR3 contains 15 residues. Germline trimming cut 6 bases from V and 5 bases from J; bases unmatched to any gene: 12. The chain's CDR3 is CASRTSRGTYYGYTF. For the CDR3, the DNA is TGTGCCAGCAGGACAAGCAGGGGGACCTATTATGGCTACACCTTC.

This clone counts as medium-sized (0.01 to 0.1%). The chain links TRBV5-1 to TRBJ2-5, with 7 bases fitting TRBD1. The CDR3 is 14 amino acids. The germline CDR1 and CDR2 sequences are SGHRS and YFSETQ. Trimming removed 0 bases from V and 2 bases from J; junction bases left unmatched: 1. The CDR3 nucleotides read TGCGCCAGCAGCTTGGGGGGACAGCAAGAGACCCAGTACTTC. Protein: CASSLGGQQETQYF.

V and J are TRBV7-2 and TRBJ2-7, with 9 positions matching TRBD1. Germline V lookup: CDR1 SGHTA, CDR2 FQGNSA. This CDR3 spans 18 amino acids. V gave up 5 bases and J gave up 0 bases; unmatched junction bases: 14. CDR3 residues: CASSKGDWGQGISYEQYF. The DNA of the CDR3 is TGTGCCAGCAGCAAGGGAGATTGGGGACAGGGCATCTCCTACGAGCAGTACTTC.

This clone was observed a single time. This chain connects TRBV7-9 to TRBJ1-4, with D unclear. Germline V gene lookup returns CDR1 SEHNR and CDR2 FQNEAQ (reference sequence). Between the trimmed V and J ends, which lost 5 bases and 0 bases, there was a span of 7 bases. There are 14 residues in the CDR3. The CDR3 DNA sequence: TGTGCCAGCAGCATCACTGCAACTAATGAAAAACTGTTTTTT. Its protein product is CASSITATNEKLFF.

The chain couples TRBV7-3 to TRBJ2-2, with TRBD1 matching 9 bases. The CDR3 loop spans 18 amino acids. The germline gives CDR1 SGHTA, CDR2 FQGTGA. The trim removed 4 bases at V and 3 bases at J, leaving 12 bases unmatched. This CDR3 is CASSSLPQGAVDTGELFF. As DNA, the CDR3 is TGTGCCAGCAGCTCCCTACCACAGGGGGCGGTCGACACCGGGGAGCTGTTTTTT.

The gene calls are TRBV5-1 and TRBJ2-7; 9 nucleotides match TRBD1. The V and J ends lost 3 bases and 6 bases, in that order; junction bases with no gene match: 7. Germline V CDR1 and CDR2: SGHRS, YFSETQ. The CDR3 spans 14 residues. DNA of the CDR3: TGCGCCAGCAGCTCCCGGGACAGGGTTAGCGAGCAGTACTTC. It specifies CASSSRDRVSEQYF.

CDR3 sequence: CASSLGTGRGQPQHF. For the CDR3, the DNA is TGTGCCAGCAGCTTAGGGACAGGGCGAGGTCAGCCCCAGCATTTT. The chain links TRBV7-9 to TRBJ1-5; the match to TRBD1 covers 8 bases. This CDR3 is 15 amino acids long. V lost 1 base, J lost 6 bases, and 5 bases stayed unmatched. CDR1 and CDR2 (germline): SEHNR, FQNEAQ (reference sequence).

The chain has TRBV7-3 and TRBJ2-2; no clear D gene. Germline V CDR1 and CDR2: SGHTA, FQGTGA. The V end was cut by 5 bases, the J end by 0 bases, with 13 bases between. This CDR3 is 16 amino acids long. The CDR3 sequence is CASSAQAPTNTGELFF. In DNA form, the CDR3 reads TGTGCCAGCAGCGCCCAGGCGCCGACGAACACCGGGGAGCTGTTTTTT.

The CDR3 sequence: CASSHYTESNYGYTF. The CDR3 DNA is TGCGCCAGCAGCCATTACACGGAGAGTAATTATGGCTACACCTTC. J is TRBJ1-2 and V is TRBV4-1; D is unresolved. Trimming stripped 3 bases from V and 5 bases from J, with 16 bases between. The V gene's germline CDR1 is MGHRA and CDR2 YSYEKL. There are 15 residues in the CDR3.

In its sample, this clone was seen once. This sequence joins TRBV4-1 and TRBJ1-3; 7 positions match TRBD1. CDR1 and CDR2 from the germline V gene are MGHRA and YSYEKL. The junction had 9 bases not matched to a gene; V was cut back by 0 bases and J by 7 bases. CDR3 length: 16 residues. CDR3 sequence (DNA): TGCGCCAGCAGCCAAGATCGGACAGGAAGAGTGAACACCATATATTTT. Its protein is CASSQDRTGRVNTIYF.

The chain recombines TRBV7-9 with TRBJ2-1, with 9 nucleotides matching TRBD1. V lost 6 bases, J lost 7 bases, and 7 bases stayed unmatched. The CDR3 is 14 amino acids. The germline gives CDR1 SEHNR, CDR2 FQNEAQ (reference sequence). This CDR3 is CASRSPGTGNEQFF. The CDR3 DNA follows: TGTGCCAGCAGGAGTCCCGGGACAGGGAATGAGCAGTTCTTC. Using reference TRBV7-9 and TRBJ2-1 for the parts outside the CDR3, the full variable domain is DTGVSQNPRHKITKRGQNVTFRCDPISEHNRLYWYRQTLGQGPEFLTYFQNEAQLEKSRLLSDRFSAERPKGSFSTLEIQRTEQGDSAMYLCASRSPGTGNEQFFGPGTRLTVL.

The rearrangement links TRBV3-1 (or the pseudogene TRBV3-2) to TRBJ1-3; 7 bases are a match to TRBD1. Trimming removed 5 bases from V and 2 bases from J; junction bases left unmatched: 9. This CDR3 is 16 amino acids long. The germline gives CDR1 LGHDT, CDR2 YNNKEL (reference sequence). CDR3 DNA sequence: TGTGCCAGCAGCGTTACCCCAGGGGGAACTGGAAACACCATATATTTT. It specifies CASSVTPGGTGNTIYF.

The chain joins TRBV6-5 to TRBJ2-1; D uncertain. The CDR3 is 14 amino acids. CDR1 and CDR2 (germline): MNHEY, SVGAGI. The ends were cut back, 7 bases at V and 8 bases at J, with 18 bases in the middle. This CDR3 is CASISQAAADEQFF. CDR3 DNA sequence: TGTGCCAGCATTAGCCAGGCAGCCGCGGATGAGCAGTTCTTC.

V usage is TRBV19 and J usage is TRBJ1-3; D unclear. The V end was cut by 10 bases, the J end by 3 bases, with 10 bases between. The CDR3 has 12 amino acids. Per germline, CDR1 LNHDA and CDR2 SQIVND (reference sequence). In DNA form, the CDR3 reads TGTGCCACGTCCGCTATTGGAAACACCATATATTTT. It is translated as CATSAIGNTIYF.

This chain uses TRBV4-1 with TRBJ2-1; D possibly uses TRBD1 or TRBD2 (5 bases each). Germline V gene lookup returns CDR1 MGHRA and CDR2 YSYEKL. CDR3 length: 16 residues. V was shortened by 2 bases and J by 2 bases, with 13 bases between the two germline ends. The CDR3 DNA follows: TGCGCCAGCAGCCAACCCGGGACCACCACCTACAATGAGCAGTTCTTC. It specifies CASSQPGTTTYNEQFF.

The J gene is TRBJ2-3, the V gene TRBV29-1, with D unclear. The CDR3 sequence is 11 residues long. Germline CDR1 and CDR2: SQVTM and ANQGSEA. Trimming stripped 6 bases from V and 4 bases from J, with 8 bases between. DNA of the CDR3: TGCAGCGTCCCGTCCCCAGATACGCAGTATTTT. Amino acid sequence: CSVPSPDTQYF.